The present T cell receptor beta chain was sequenced within a study of T-cell reconstitution after alpha-beta-depleted transplantation in children. Overall study results and limits: A year had passed since transplant, and T-cell counts and diversity by then came mostly from newly produced T cells.

This clonotype was recorded many times. Its specificity is not known. Germline assignment: CDR1 MNHEY and CDR2 SMNVEV (reference sequence). This CDR3 has 14 amino acids. Trimming left V 4 bases short and J 2 bases short, with 9 bases between. As it was prepared, the TCRbeta library received unique molecular identifiers. A single record per CDR3 protein comes from TCRdb applying MiXCR to the PCR reads. Here the sample spans about 490,000 distinct CDR3 sequences, over 9.5% being singletons. This clonotype originated in a child aged 2 to 10 with inherited bone marrow failure, due to receive a stem cell transplant. The chain combines TRBV27 with TRBJ2-1; D gene unclear. The sequencing here drew on PBMCs, taken before TCRalphabeta/CD19-depleted stem cell transplant. The CDR3 DNA reads as TGTGCCAGCAGTTCGAGATCCACCTACAATGAGCAGTTCTTC. Encoded protein: CASSSRSTYNEQFF.